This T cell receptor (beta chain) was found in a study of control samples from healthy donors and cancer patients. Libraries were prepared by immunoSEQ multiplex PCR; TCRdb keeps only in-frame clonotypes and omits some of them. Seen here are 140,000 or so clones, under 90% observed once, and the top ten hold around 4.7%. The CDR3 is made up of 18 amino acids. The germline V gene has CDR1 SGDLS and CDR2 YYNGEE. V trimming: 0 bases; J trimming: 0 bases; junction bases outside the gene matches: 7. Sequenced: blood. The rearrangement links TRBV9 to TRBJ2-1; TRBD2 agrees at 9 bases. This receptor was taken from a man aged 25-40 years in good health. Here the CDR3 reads CASSVGLLSGSSYNEQFF. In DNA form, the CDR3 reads TGTGCCAGCAGCGTAGGACTCCTTAGCGGGAGCTCCTACAATGAGCAGTTCTTC.